A selection of T cell receptor beta chains follows, all from one sample in a study of beta chain features in type 1 diabetes. Sequencing was performed with immunoSEQ multiplex PCR; in TCRdb, only in-frame clones are kept and a portion is missing. Of under 500,000 clones listed, approximately 28% are singletons. Material: naive CD4+ T cells from blood. These receptors originate from a man between 18 and 35 years old in good health. CDR3s include the opening cysteine and the closing phenylalanine or tryptophan. Fields, in order: J gene, clone size, V gene, CDR3 protein. The size of a clone is reported for some rows only, either as once, few or many, or as a class for expanded clones.

J: TRBJ2-1; size: few; V: TRBV7-6; CDR3: CASTPMEYNEQFF
J: TRBJ2-7; size: -; V: TRBV7-2; CDR3: CASSYAGTGGSYEQYF
J: TRBJ1-3; size: -; V: TRBV30; CDR3: CAWAGGNSGNTIYF
J: TRBJ2-1; size: few; V: TRBV6-1; CDR3: CASRGLGLKRNEQFF
J: TRBJ2-7; size: -; V: TRBV9; CDR3: CASSVVGGEQYF
J: TRBJ2-5; size: -; V: TRBV5-1; CDR3: CASSSMAGGETQYF
J: TRBJ2-7; size: -; V: TRBV25-1; CDR3: CASSEFGRDRAYF
J: TRBJ1-1; size: few; V: TRBV7-9; CDR3: CASTEVVRTEAFF
J: TRBJ2-5; size: few; V: TRBV15; CDR3: CATSGLRQETQYF
J: TRBJ2-5; size: -; V: TRBV2; CDR3: CASSVFETQYF